This T cell receptor (beta chain) was sequenced during a study of T cell repertoires in cytomegalovirus infection. Background on the study: Public TCR beta signatures marked donors with CMV infection and the matching HLA. General study findings and limits: Ex vivo responses were dominated by HLA-C-restricted CMV-specific TCR beta clonotypes. The cumulative frequency of public TCR beta families distinguished individuals who carried CMV together with the relevant HLA.

One entry per CDR3 protein results from TCRdb running MiXCR on the reads. The table lists 600,000 to 800,000 distinct CDR3 sequences, approximately 24% of them singletons, with 8% in the top ten. As concerns this clonotype: Its antigen is not identified.

V shed 1 base and J 2 bases; nucleotides not matched to a gene: 7. Germline V gives CDR1 SGHKS, CDR2 YYEKEE (reference sequence). The CDR3 runs 17 residues. The rearrangement uses TRBV5-5 and TRBJ2-1; 9 bases fit TRBD2. The sample taken for sequencing was CD8+ T cells from PBMCs. The sequence came from a human donor in good health (CMV status not recorded). Some clones in this sample may be carry-over from other donors' samples. This CDR3 reads CASSLSRAGGTYNEQFF. CDR3 sequence (DNA): TGTGCCAGCAGCTTGTCGCGAGCGGGGGGTACCTACAATGAGCAGTTCTTC.